The 30 T cell receptor beta chains in this list originate from one sample, sequenced in a study of response to subunit inactivated influenza vaccine (dated by TCRdb to between 2018 and 2020). The library was prepared using RT-PCR. Sequenced on an Illumina HiSeq 2500. TCRdb passed the public sequencing reads through fastp at Q25 and MiXCR, retaining productive beta sequences. Records with the same CDR3 protein are collapsed into one entry carrying the most frequent genes and DNA. The sample table holds approximately 700,000 distinct CDR3 sequences, of which 15% to 18% were seen once. The ten largest clones capture roughly 11% of the sample. The sample was PBMCs from blood, taken approximately 12 days after vaccination. The receptors stem from a man aged 50-59 years who received an inactivated influenza vaccine. Donor details come from another sample of the same person, matched by shared clones.

This clonotype came up a few times. The CDR3 DNA follows: TGTGCCAGCAGCTTAGCCAGGGACCACAATGAGCAGTTCTTC. Its translation is CASSLARDHNEQFF. The chain joins TRBV11-1 to TRBJ2-1; D is possibly TRBD1 or TRBD2 (5 bases each). Germline CDR1 is SGHAT and CDR2 is FQDESV (reference sequence). Between the trimmed V and J ends, which lost 0 bases and 5 bases, there was a span of 8 bases. This CDR3 comprises 14 residues.

This clonotype was seen a few times. J is TRBJ1-2 and V is TRBV7-9; D ambiguous. The ends were cut back, 5 bases at V and 8 bases at J, with 9 bases in the middle. The CDR3 contains 11 residues. Germline CDR1 and CDR2: SEHNR and FQNEAQ (reference sequence). The CDR3 DNA follows: TGTGCCAGCAGCAGCGGACCAGGCTACACCTTC. Translation: CASSSGPGYTF.

In its sample, this clonotype was seen a few times. V is TRBV6-1 and J is TRBJ1-5, with TRBD1 matching 7 bases. Germline CDR1 reads MNHNS; CDR2 reads SASEGT. The CDR3 is 16 residues long. V shed 3 bases, J shed 2 bases, and the junction held 7 bases outside the gene matches. The CDR3 nucleotides read TGTGCCAGCAGTGACCAACAGGGGCAGGGCAATCAGCCCCAGCATTTT. Translated, it gives CASSDQQGQGNQPQHF.

This clonotype came up a few times. The J gene is TRBJ2-2, the V gene TRBV29-1; tentatively, D is TRBD2 (5 bases). Germline V gives CDR1 SQVTM, CDR2 ANQGSEA. Trimming removed 8 bases from V and 3 bases from J, with 16 bases in between. The CDR3 has 14 residues. Here the CDR3 reads CSTNGLHDTGELFF. Written as DNA, the CDR3 is TGCAGCACGAATGGACTGCACGACACCGGGGAGCTGTTTTTT.

In nucleotides, the CDR3 is TGTGCCAGCAGCCAAGATAGAACTCAGGCCTATGGCTACACCTTC. It codes for CASSQDRTQAYGYTF. The chain employs TRBV4-2 and TRBJ1-2; no clear D. In germline, CDR1 is LGHNA, CDR2 YNFKEQ. The V end lost 0 bases, the J end lost 4 bases, and 12 bases lay between the germline ends. The CDR3 contains 15 residues.

This chain uses TRBV20-1 with TRBJ1-6; 8 bases agree with TRBD1. The V gene's germline CDR1 is DFQATT and CDR2 SNEGSKA (reference sequence). V was clipped by 3 bases and J by 7 bases; unmatched bases: 8. The CDR3 runs to 15 residues. CDR3 loop: CSARGQVQRNSPLHF. CDR3 DNA: TGCAGTGCTAGGGGACAGGTTCAGAGGAATTCACCCCTCCACTTT.

This clonotype turned up a few times. This rearrangement joins TRBV12-3 or TRBV12-4 to TRBJ1-1; D uncertain. V gave up 6 bases and J gave up 3 bases, with 8 bases separating them. The CDR3 loop spans 12 amino acids. Here the CDR3 DNA reads TGTGCCAGCAGAGAGAGGGACACTGAAGCTTTCTTT. Protein sequence: CASRERDTEAFF.

This clonotype was picked up many times. The chain is built from TRBV7-9 and TRBJ2-3; possibly TRBD1 or TRBD2 for D (5 bases each). The V and J ends lost 3 bases and 0 bases respectively, with 10 bases between them. CDR3 size: 15 residues. Per germline, CDR1 SEHNR and CDR2 FQNEAQ (reference sequence). CDR3 DNA sequence: TGTGCCAGCAGCTTCGGGACGACTAGCACAGATACGCAGTATTTT. Translation gives CASSFGTTSTDTQYF. The whole variable domain, filled in from reference TRBV7-9 and TRBJ2-3, reads DTGVSQNPRHKITKRGQNVTFRCDPISEHNRLYWYRQTLGQGPEFLTYFQNEAQLEKSRLLSDRFSAERPKGSFSTLEIQRTEQGDSAMYLCASSFGTTSTDTQYFGPGTRLTVL.

V and J are TRBV7-9 and TRBJ1-1, with D unclear. The CDR3 runs 13 residues. The ends were cut back, 0 bases at V and 10 bases at J, with 12 bases in the middle. Germline V gives CDR1 SEHNR, CDR2 FQNEAQ (reference sequence). The CDR3 DNA reads TGTGCCAGCAGCTTAGCAGCCGATTCAGGAGCTTTCTTT. Translating it yields CASSLAADSGAFF.

This chain's CDR3 is CASSPSPGVLYEQYF. The CDR3 coding sequence is TGTGCCAGCAGCCCCTCGCCGGGAGTACTCTACGAGCAGTACTTC. The chain uses TRBV4-2 and TRBJ2-7; a possible D gene is TRBD2 (6 bases). The CDR3 spans 15 residues. With 4 bases removed from V and 3 bases from J, the gap between germline ends came to 16 bases. Germline V gene lookup returns CDR1 LGHNA and CDR2 YNFKEQ.

This clonotype has more than one count but fewer than ten. The chain employs TRBV11-1 and TRBJ2-1; D gene unclear. Germline values: CDR1 SGHAT, CDR2 FQDESV (reference sequence). Trimming took off 3 bases at V and 5 bases at J, with 5 bases between the two ends. This CDR3 contains 12 residues. The CDR3 sequence is CASSFEHNEQFF. The CDR3 nucleotides read TGTGCCAGCAGCTTCGAACACAATGAGCAGTTCTTC.

There are a few counts of this clonotype. The CDR3, as DNA: TGTGCCAGCTCCCGTCAGGGGGGAGGGGGTGAAGCTTTCTTT. Residues: CASSRQGGGGEAFF. This chain links TRBV18 with TRBJ1-1, with 7 positions matching TRBD1. The germline V gene has CDR1 KGHSH and CDR2 LQKENI. J was trimmed by 7 bases and V by 6 bases; bases with no gene match: 11. CDR3 length equals 14 residues.

Only a few counts were recorded for this clonotype. V and J are TRBV20-1 and TRBJ2-1, with 15 bases matching TRBD2. Germline V gene data show CDR1 as DFQATT and CDR2 as SNEGSKA (reference sequence). The CDR3 is made up of 18 amino acids. The V and J ends lost 1 base and 4 bases, in that order; junction bases with no gene match: 8. The CDR3 sequence: CSARGGLAGGPRYNEQFF. The CDR3 bases are TGCAGTGCTAGAGGCGGACTAGCGGGAGGGCCTCGGTACAATGAGCAGTTCTTC.

The sample holds a few counts of this clonotype. This sequence joins TRBV5-1 and TRBJ2-1; D unresolved. The CDR3 extends over 15 amino acids. Trimming left V 5 bases short and J 0 bases short, with 12 bases between. Germline V gives CDR1 SGHRS, CDR2 YFSETQ. The CDR3 bases are TGCGCCAGCAGAGCCGGGCCGAGCTCCTACAATGAGCAGTTCTTC. It codes for CASRAGPSSYNEQFF.

This sequence joins TRBV12-3 or TRBV12-4 and TRBJ2-1; 11 nucleotides match TRBD2. The V gene end was trimmed by 6 bases and the J gene end by 6 bases; junction bases not matched to a gene: 19. The CDR3 is made up of 19 amino acids. The CDR3 protein is CASRLTRGLAGGPFNEQFF. The CDR3 bases are TGTGCCAGCAGGTTAACCCGCGGGCTAGCGGGGGGTCCTTTCAATGAGCAGTTCTTC.

The chain uses TRBV4-3 and TRBJ1-1; no firm D call. Deletions cut 0 bases from V and 4 bases from J, with 12 bases between. CDR1 is LGHNA, CDR2 YSLEER, per germline. The CDR3 loop spans 15 amino acids. CDR3 DNA sequence: TGCGCCAGCAGCCAAGATAGGGTGGTGGGCACTGAAGCTTTCTTT. Translating it yields CASSQDRVVGTEAFF.

This clonotype was seen a few times. The chain employs TRBV7-2 and TRBJ2-7; 11 nucleotides align to TRBD1. The V segment lost 5 bases and the J segment 5 bases; nucleotides outside the gene matches: 11. Germline CDR1 reads SGHTA; CDR2 reads FQGNSA. The CDR3 is 16 residues long. CDR3 coding DNA: TGTGCCAGCAGCCCCAAGCGGGGACAGGGGGGCCACGAGCAGTACTTC. Translating gives CASSPKRGQGGHEQYF. Filled out from reference TRBV7-2 and TRBJ2-7, the complete variable domain reads GAGVSQSPSNKVTEKGKDVELRCDPISGHTALYWYRQSLGQGLEFLIYFQGNSAPDKSGLPSDRFSAERTGGSVSTLTIQRTQQEDSAVYLCASSPKRGQGGHEQYFGPGTRLTVT.

This clonotype is a singleton in its sample. The CDR3 nucleotides are TGTGCCAGCAGCTTAGCCCTCGGGACAGGCACCTACGAGCAGTACTTC. It encodes CASSLALGTGTYEQYF. This chain uses TRBV7-8 with TRBJ2-7, with TRBD1 identical over 8 bases. This CDR3 spans 16 amino acids. The ends lost 0 bases at V and 2 bases at J; junction bases unmatched: 6. The germline V gene encodes CDR1 SGHVS and CDR2 FQNEAQ.

This clonotype was counted between two and nine times. V is TRBV7-2 and J is TRBJ1-2; 7 positions match TRBD1. The V and J ends lost 5 bases and 0 bases, in that order; junction bases with no gene match: 9. Germline V gene data show CDR1 as SGHTA and CDR2 as FQGNSA. The CDR3 is 16 amino acids. The CDR3 bases are TGTGCCAGCAGCCTTGACAGGGCCCCAGCTAACTATGGCTACACCTTC. This translates into CASSLDRAPANYGYTF.

The J gene is TRBJ1-3, the V gene TRBV6-1; 7 bases agree with TRBD1. J gave up 0 bases and V 6 bases, and 11 bases lay outside the gene matches. Germline V CDR1 and CDR2: MNHNS, SASEGT. CDR3 length equals 17 residues. The CDR3 DNA sequence: TGTGCCAGCAGCCAAACAGGGGTTGACAACTCTGGAAACACCATATATTTT. It translates to CASSQTGVDNSGNTIYF.

The chain's CDR3 is CASSQDWTKRTQYF. CDR3 DNA sequence: TGCGCCAGCAGCCAAGATTGGACGAAAAGGACCCAGTACTTC. The chain couples TRBV4-3 to TRBJ2-5, with D unclear. V dropped 0 bases and J dropped 7 bases, with 12 bases sitting between them. This CDR3 contains 14 residues. CDR1 is LGHNA and CDR2 is YSLEER in the germline V gene.

This clonotype has just a few counts. V and J are TRBV10-3 and TRBJ2-7; D is uncertain. The CDR3 contains 13 residues. The germline V gene has CDR1 ENHRY and CDR2 SYGVKD. V lost 3 bases and J lost 3, with 9 bases in between. The CDR3 DNA is TGTGCCATCAGTGAATATGATAACTACGAGCAGTACTTC. Its translation is CAISEYDNYEQYF.

This clonotype was seen ten or more times. Its ends do not fully match the called genes, so a read error is possible. The V and J genes are TRBV5-1 and TRBJ2-7, with D maybe TRBD1 (6 bases). In germline, CDR1 is SGHRS, CDR2 YFSETQ. The CDR3 is 14 amino acids. In nucleotides, the CDR3 is TGTGCCAGCAGCTTGGGGGCAGGATCCTACGAGCAGTACTTC. Translation: CASSLGAGSYEQYF.

This clonotype has just a few counts. The chain recombines TRBV7-9 with TRBJ2-7; the D gene could be TRBD1 or TRBD2 (7 bases each). Trimming stripped 2 bases from V and 6 bases from J, with 14 bases between. Germline V gene lookup returns CDR1 SEHNR and CDR2 FQNEAQ (reference sequence). The CDR3 extends over 14 amino acids. The CDR3 here is CASSLSGGAREQYF. In DNA, the CDR3 is TGTGCCAGCAGCTTATCAGGGGGGGCTCGCGAGCAGTACTTC.

This clonotype was observed a handful of times. The chain employs TRBV20-1 and TRBJ1-2; TRBD1 agrees at 10 bases. The CDR3 sequence is 17 residues long. Per the germline V gene, CDR1 is DFQATT and CDR2 is SNEGSKA (reference sequence). With 0 bases clipped from V and 8 bases from J, the junction kept 15 bases outside the gene matches. CDR3 amino acids: CSARDQGQGTGTRGYTF. In DNA form, the CDR3 reads TGCAGTGCTAGAGATCAGGGACAGGGGACAGGAACTAGGGGCTACACCTTC.

This chain links TRBV28 with TRBJ1-1, with D possibly TRBD1 on 6 matching bases. Between the trimmed V and J ends, which lost 7 bases and 1 base, there was a span of 16 bases. The CDR3 contains 15 residues. Germline CDR1 MDHEN, CDR2 SYDVKM. The CDR3 nucleotides are TGTGCCAGCAATAACGAGGGAGGGGGGAACACTGAAGCTTTCTTT. As protein: CASNNEGGGNTEAFF.

The chain has TRBV6-1 and TRBJ2-7; D gene unclear. Between the trimmed V and J ends, which lost 6 bases and 3 bases, there was a span of 18 bases. Germline V lookup: CDR1 MNHNS, CDR2 SASEGT. This CDR3 is built from 15 residues. CDR3 residues: CASSAFDVPGYEQYF. In DNA, the CDR3 is TGTGCCAGCAGCGCTTTTGACGTACCTGGCTACGAGCAGTACTTC.

The J gene is TRBJ2-1, the V gene TRBV6-1; TRBD2 might be the D (6 bases). The CDR3 extends over 15 amino acids. V gave up 8 bases and J gave up 0 bases, with 14 bases separating them. CDR1 and CDR2 from the germline V gene are MNHNS and SASEGT. The CDR3 is CASDAVGGSYNEQFF. CDR3 nucleotide sequence: TGTGCCAGCGATGCAGTGGGGGGCTCCTACAATGAGCAGTTCTTC.

In DNA, the CDR3 is TGCGCCAGCAGCCCTAGGACCGGGACCGGTAATGAAAAACTGTTTTTT. Its protein is CASSPRTGTGNEKLFF. This chain uses TRBV5-1 with TRBJ1-4; D possibly corresponds to TRBD1 (5 bases). This CDR3 spans 16 amino acids. The V and J ends lost 4 bases and 4 bases respectively, with 17 bases between them. CDR1 and CDR2 from the germline V gene are SGHRS and YFSETQ.

The rearrangement uses TRBV7-2 and TRBJ2-7, with D perhaps TRBD2 (6 bases). CDR3 size: 15 residues. The germline V gene encodes CDR1 SGHTA and CDR2 FQGNSA. V lost 3 bases, J lost 2 bases, and 14 bases lay in between. Written as DNA, the CDR3 is TGTGCCAGCAGCTTCGGGAGAACCAGGGCCTACGAGCAGTACTTC. Protein sequence: CASSFGRTRAYEQYF.